The 19 T cell receptor beta chains given below trace back to one sample, sequenced in a study of post-analysis software for immune sequencing data. cDNA libraries of TCR beta carried unique molecular identifiers. TCRdb reanalysed the PCR reads using MiXCR and keeps one entry per CDR3 protein. This table holds around 700,000 distinct CDR3 sequences, over 45% found once. Study observations and caveats: TRBV segments more frequent in patients than in controls numbered roughly 5 and included TRBV5-6, TRBV5-1 and TRBV20-1.

These receptors lack a known antigen. The sample consisted of blood. These receptors were obtained from a girl aged 2-9 years with multiple sclerosis.

J is TRBJ2-3 and V is TRBV18; maybe TRBD2 (6 bases). The ends were cut back, 8 bases at V and 0 bases at J, with 15 bases in the middle. There are 15 residues in the CDR3. Germline V gene data show CDR1 as KGHSH and CDR2 as LQKENI. Here the CDR3 reads CASTLESGSTDTQYF. The CDR3 coding sequence is TGTGCCAGCACCTTGGAGAGCGGGAGCACAGATACGCAGTATTTT.

This chain uses TRBV20-1 with TRBJ2-3, with D maybe TRBD2 (6 bases). Germline CDR1 reads DFQATT; CDR2 reads SNEGSKA (reference sequence). The CDR3 consists of 14 residues. V was pared by 0 bases and J by 5 bases, with 12 bases between. This chain's CDR3 is CSARDWGVGDTQYF. The CDR3, as DNA: TGCAGTGCTAGAGACTGGGGGGTCGGAGATACGCAGTATTTT.

V usage is TRBV4-3 and J usage is TRBJ1-2; 7 bases agree with TRBD1. The ends lost 0 bases at V and 5 bases at J; junction bases unmatched: 6. The CDR3 length is 15 residues. The V gene's germline CDR1 is LGHNA and CDR2 YSLEER. CDR3 protein: CASSQESRGFYGYTF. For the CDR3, the DNA is TGCGCCAGCAGCCAAGAATCCAGGGGGTTTTATGGCTACACCTTC.

The genes are TRBV12-3 or TRBV12-4 and TRBJ1-1; D is unresolved. Trimming shortened V by 5 bases and J by 3 bases, and 7 bases separated the two germline ends. The CDR3 loop spans 12 amino acids. CDR3: CASSPFDTEAFF. The CDR3, as DNA: TGTGCCAGCAGTCCTTTTGACACTGAAGCTTTCTTT.

The rearrangement links TRBV29-1 to TRBJ1-1; 7 positions match TRBD1. Germline trimming cut 6 bases from V and 5 bases from J; bases unmatched to any gene: 9. The CDR3 totals 13 residues. Germline V CDR1 and CDR2: SQVTM, ANQGSEA. CDR3 amino acids: CSVNRGWGTEAFF. CDR3 nucleotides: TGCAGCGTCAACAGGGGATGGGGGACTGAAGCTTTCTTT.

This chain connects TRBV11-2 to TRBJ2-3, with D hard to call. V was cut by 0 bases and J by 6 bases, with 10 bases left in between. Per the germline V gene, CDR1 is SGHAT and CDR2 is FQNNGV. The CDR3 spans 14 residues. Here the CDR3 reads CASSLERSSDTQYF. The DNA for the CDR3 is TGTGCCAGCAGCTTAGAGAGGAGTAGTGATACGCAGTATTTT. The full variable domain, completed using reference TRBV11-2 and TRBJ2-3, is EAGVAQSPRYKIIEKRQSVAFWCNPISGHATLYWYQQILGQGPKLLIQFQNNGVVDDSQLPKDRFSAERLKGVDSTLKIQPAKLEDSAVYLCASSLERSSDTQYFGPGTRLTVL.

CDR3 residues: CASSLGISKGGGAQFF. The CDR3 nucleotides are TGCGCCAGCAGCTTGGGCATTAGTAAGGGGGGCGGTGCGCAGTTCTTC. The V gene is TRBV5-1, the J gene TRBJ2-1; D may match TRBD1 or TRBD2 (6 bases each). CDR1 and CDR2 (germline): SGHRS, YFSETQ. The CDR3 sequence is 16 residues long. V lost 0 bases and J 12 bases, leaving 22 bases between the germline ends.

This rearrangement joins TRBV10-3 to TRBJ2-7, with TRBD2 identical over 12 bases. CDR3 length: 13 amino acids. Trimming cost V 8 bases and J 7 bases; bases outside gene matches: 6. Germline assignment: CDR1 ENHRY and CDR2 SYGVKD. CDR3 amino acids: CAILGLAGNEQYF. As DNA, the CDR3 is TGTGCCATCTTGGGACTAGCGGGTAATGAGCAGTACTTC.

This clonotype appeared a single time. V gene TRBV9 combines with J gene TRBJ2-5, with D perhaps matching TRBD2 (5 bases). Per germline, CDR1 SGDLS and CDR2 YYNGEE. The CDR3 contains 14 residues. Deletions cut 2 bases from V and 1 base from J, with 9 bases between. CDR3 in amino acids: CASSVTGFQETQYF. The CDR3 bases are TGTGCCAGCAGCGTGACGGGGTTCCAAGAGACCCAGTACTTC.

V usage is TRBV9 and J usage is TRBJ2-4; 10 bases match TRBD2. Germline lookup yields CDR1 SGDLS and CDR2 YYNGEE. CDR3 length: 14 amino acids. V gave up 4 bases and J gave up 8 bases; unmatched junction bases: 6. CDR3 DNA: TGTGCCAGCAGCACTAGCGGGAATAACGACATTCAGTACTTC. Encoded protein: CASSTSGNNDIQYF.

V and J are TRBV5-1 and TRBJ2-7, with D perhaps matching TRBD2 (6 bases). Trimming shortened V by 4 bases and J by 0 bases, and 11 bases separated the two germline ends. Germline assignment: CDR1 SGHRS and CDR2 YFSETQ. The CDR3 loop spans 14 amino acids. For the CDR3, the DNA is TGCGCCAGCAGCCGGGACTCCGCCTCCTACGAGCAGTACTTC. Protein product: CASSRDSASYEQYF. Supplemented by reference TRBV5-1 and TRBJ2-7, the full variable domain reads KAGVTQTPRYLIKTRGQQVTLSCSPISGHRSVSWYQQTPGQGLQFLFEYFSETQRNKGNFPGRFSGRQFSNSRSEMNVSTLELGDSALYLCASSRDSASYEQYFGPGTRLTVT.

V and J are TRBV20-1 and TRBJ2-1; 10 nucleotides line up with TRBD1. CDR3 length: 14 amino acids. Germline CDR1 and CDR2: DFQATT and SNEGSKA (reference sequence). Losses at the gene ends were 1 base for V and 8 bases for J; bases not matched to a gene: 5. CDR3 residues: CSARAGQGWDEQFF. The CDR3 nucleotides read TGCAGTGCTAGAGCGGGACAGGGGTGGGATGAGCAGTTCTTC.

J is TRBJ2-7 and V is TRBV6-6; no firm D call. Trimming stripped 4 bases from V and 4 bases from J, with 8 bases between. The germline V gene encodes CDR1 MNHNY and CDR2 SVGAGI (reference sequence). The length of the CDR3 is 12 residues. The CDR3, as DNA: TGTGCCAGCAGTTTACCAGGTTACGAGCAGTACTTC. As protein: CASSLPGYEQYF.

This clonotype appeared once. J is TRBJ2-5 and V is TRBV5-1; D unresolved. CDR1 is SGHRS, CDR2 YFSETQ, per germline. With 2 bases removed from V and 1 base from J, the gap between germline ends came to 15 bases. This CDR3 spans 16 amino acids. The CDR3 DNA is TGCGCCAGCAGCTTAGGGCGTCTGGGCTCCCAAGAGACCCAGTACTTC. Encoded protein: CASSLGRLGSQETQYF.

The CDR3 spells CASSWEWGHAEAFF. The CDR3 DNA is TGCGCCAGCAGCTGGGAGTGGGGGCACGCTGAAGCTTTCTTT. The rearrangement uses TRBV5-1 and TRBJ1-1; TRBD1 is a possible D gene (6 bases). Germline V gene data show CDR1 as SGHRS and CDR2 as YFSETQ. CDR3 length equals 14 residues. The ends were cut back, 3 bases at V and 6 bases at J, with 15 bases in the middle.

CDR3 amino acids: CSARVQGGVGLGQFF. The CDR3 nucleotides read TGCAGTGCTAGAGTACAGGGGGGTGTGGGATTGGGGCAGTTCTTC. This chain joins TRBV20-1 and TRBJ2-1; 8 bases map to TRBD1. This CDR3 has 15 residues. V lost 1 base and J lost 12; bases outside the gene matches: 14. The germline V gene has CDR1 DFQATT and CDR2 SNEGSKA (reference sequence).

This chain uses TRBV29-1 with TRBJ2-5, with 10 positions matching TRBD1. CDR1 and CDR2 from the germline V gene are SQVTM and ANQGSEA. This CDR3 comprises 14 residues. Trimming cost V 4 bases and J 4 bases; bases outside gene matches: 6. Here the CDR3 reads CSVGGRDRGETQYF. The DNA of the CDR3 is TGCAGCGTTGGAGGTCGGGACAGGGGAGAGACCCAGTACTTC.

The sample holds a few counts of this clonotype. The chain recombines TRBV29-1 with TRBJ2-1; TRBD2 agrees at 11 bases. Germline V CDR1 and CDR2: SQVTM, ANQGSEA. V dropped 5 bases and J dropped 14; count of bases not matched to a gene: 8. The CDR3 consists of 12 residues. The CDR3 region has the DNA TGCAGCGTTAGTCCTTCACTAGCGGGGGAGTTCTTC. Translated, it gives CSVSPSLAGEFF.

The chain joins TRBV20-1 to TRBJ2-1; tentatively, D is TRBD2 (6 bases). CDR1 and CDR2 (germline): DFQATT, SNEGSKA (reference sequence). V shed 1 base and J shed 8 bases, with 15 bases lying between them. The CDR3 sequence is 14 residues long. In DNA form, the CDR3 reads TGCAGTGCTAGAGTAGGAGGGAGGAGGGATGAGCAGTTCTTC. This encodes CSARVGGRRDEQFF.